Listed here are 23 T cell receptor beta chains from one sample, sequenced in a study of T cell responses to AZD1222 COVID-19 vaccine. Clones were sequenced by immunoSEQ multiplex PCR, and TCRdb holds only the in-frame ones, with some missing. The sample yields 56,000 or so clones, 88% seen once. This specimen was peripheral blood, taken on day 0 of AZD1222 vaccination. The receptors were sampled from an adult in good health.

The chain carries TRBV2 and TRBJ2-2; a possible D gene is TRBD1 (6 bases). V lost 10 bases, J lost 0 bases, and 15 bases lay in between. CDR3 length equals 15 residues. Germline V gives CDR1 SNHLY, CDR2 FYNNEI. This CDR3 reads CAIKRGIANTGELFF. Here the CDR3 DNA reads TGTGCCATCAAAAGGGGGATAGCGAACACCGGGGAGCTGTTTTTT.

The V gene is TRBV19, the J gene TRBJ2-3, with D hard to call. The CDR3 contains 16 residues. Germline V gives CDR1 LNHDA, CDR2 SQIVND (reference sequence). Trimming took 4 bases from V and 3 from J, leaving 17 bases between them. This CDR3 is CASSTQPRAVTDTQYF. CDR3 in DNA: TGTGCCAGTAGTACCCAACCCCGGGCAGTTACAGATACGCAGTATTTT.

The chain has TRBV4-2 and TRBJ1-5, with TRBD1 matching over 8 bases. The germline V gene encodes CDR1 LGHNA and CDR2 YNFKEQ. The CDR3 is 15 residues long. Trimming removed 1 base from V and 4 bases from J; junction bases left unmatched: 3. CDR3 bases: TGTGCCAGCAGCCAAGGGGACAGGAAGAATCAGCCCCAGCATTTT. It codes for CASSQGDRKNQPQHF.

V is TRBV4-1 and J is TRBJ2-5, with D perhaps TRBD1 (6 bases). CDR1 is MGHRA and CDR2 is YSYEKL in the germline V gene. There are 16 residues in the CDR3. V was clipped by 3 bases and J by 2 bases, with 16 bases between them. For the CDR3, the DNA is TGCGCCAGCAGCCAGAGTCTCGCGCAGGGGCAAGAGACCCAGTACTTC. Translation: CASSQSLAQGQETQYF.

The chain carries TRBV2 and TRBJ2-2, with D perhaps TRBD1 (6 bases). The germline CDR1 and CDR2 sequences are SNHLY and FYNNEI. The CDR3 is 15 residues long. Trimming stripped 6 bases from V and 1 base from J, with 12 bases between. CDR3 in amino acids: CASRTGTQNTGELFF. The CDR3 coding sequence is TGTGCCAGCAGAACCGGGACACAGAACACCGGGGAGCTGTTTTTT.

A few counts support this clone. CDR3 sequence: CASSYGTSGSSYNEQFF. The CDR3 nucleotides read TGTGCCAGCAGTTACGGGACTAGCGGGAGCTCCTACAATGAGCAGTTCTTC. The J gene is TRBJ2-1, the V gene TRBV27; 14 nucleotides agree with TRBD2. The CDR3 covers 17 residues. Germline loops: CDR1 MNHEY, CDR2 SMNVEV (reference sequence). V shed 4 bases, J shed 0 bases, and the junction held 2 bases outside the gene matches.

This clone is termed large (0.1 to 1%). The rearrangement joins TRBV4-1 to TRBJ2-1; no reliable D call. The ends were cut back, 1 base at V and 10 bases at J, with 20 bases in the middle. Germline CDR1 is MGHRA and CDR2 is YSYEKL. This CDR3 contains 16 residues. CDR3 loop: CASSQVTSGWAFEQFF. DNA for the CDR3: TGCGCCAGCAGCCAAGTAACTTCAGGATGGGCCTTCGAGCAGTTCTTC.

V gene TRBV6-5 combines with J gene TRBJ2-7; 9 bases line up with TRBD2. Germline lookup yields CDR1 MNHEY and CDR2 SVGAGI. There are 15 residues in the CDR3. The J segment lost 7 bases and the V segment lost 6 bases, leaving 13 bases of the junction unmatched. This chain's CDR3 is CASRPQTSGPWEQYF. In nucleotides, the CDR3 is TGTGCCAGCAGACCCCAGACTAGCGGCCCTTGGGAGCAGTACTTC.

The rearrangement joins TRBV6-5 to TRBJ2-1; D may be TRBD2 (5 bases). Per germline, CDR1 MNHEY and CDR2 SVGAGI. The length of the CDR3 is 14 residues. V was pared by 7 bases and J by 0 bases, with 10 bases between. The CDR3 bases are TGTGCCAGCATCAAAAGCGGCTCCTACAATGAGCAGTTCTTC. It specifies CASIKSGSYNEQFF.

The chain joins TRBV7-2 to TRBJ2-7; tentatively, D is TRBD1 or TRBD2 (5 bases each). V shed 1 base and J shed 1 base, with 8 bases lying between them. The CDR3 runs to 14 residues. Germline loops: CDR1 SGHTA, CDR2 FQGNSA. The CDR3 sequence is CASSLDGASYEQYF. DNA for the CDR3: TGTGCCAGCAGCTTAGACGGGGCTTCCTACGAGCAGTACTTC.

The V call is TRBV2, the J call TRBJ2-7; 8 nucleotides match TRBD1. Germline CDR1 is SNHLY and CDR2 is FYNNEI. This CDR3 is 14 amino acids long. Losses at the gene ends were 7 bases for V and 2 bases for J; bases not matched to a gene: 7. The CDR3 reads CASKLLTGAYEQYF. The CDR3 DNA reads as TGTGCCAGCAAGCTATTGACAGGGGCCTACGAGCAGTACTTC. The whole variable domain, filled in from reference TRBV2 and TRBJ2-7, reads EPEVTQTPSHQVTQMGQEVILRCVPISNHLYFYWYRQILGQKVEFLVSFYNNEISEKSEIFDDQFSVERPDGSNFTLKIRSTKLEDSAMYFCASKLLTGAYEQYFGPGTRLTVT.

The rearrangement uses TRBV6-4 and TRBJ1-1, with no clear D. The V end lost 8 bases, the J end lost 0 bases, and 25 bases lay between the germline ends. CDR3 length: 18 amino acids. Germline V CDR1 and CDR2: MRHNA, SNTAGT. The CDR3 spells CASPMNPTWVMVNTEAFF. The CDR3 coding sequence is TGTGCCAGCCCGATGAACCCAACGTGGGTAATGGTGAACACTGAAGCTTTCTTT.

This chain joins TRBV5-4 and TRBJ2-7, with D uncertain. Trimming left V 3 bases short and J 4 bases short, with 8 bases between. The CDR3 extends over 12 amino acids. Germline V gene lookup returns CDR1 SGHNT and CDR2 YYREEE (reference sequence). CDR3 sequence (DNA): TGTGCCAGCAGCTGGGGAAGGTACGAGCAGTACTTC. Translation gives CASSWGRYEQYF.

The chain uses TRBV29-1 and TRBJ2-2; TRBD2 agrees at 9 bases. The germline gives CDR1 SQVTM, CDR2 ANQGSEA. With 5 bases clipped from V and 3 bases from J, the junction kept 7 bases outside the gene matches. The CDR3 length is 15 residues. The DNA for the CDR3 is TGCAGCGTTTCATCGGGACTAGCAGACACCGGGGAGCTGTTTTTT. Its protein product is CSVSSGLADTGELFF.

J is TRBJ2-1 and V is TRBV10-3; 8 positions agree with TRBD2. Germline V gene sequence: CDR1 ENHRY, CDR2 SYGVKD. J gave up 4 bases and V 2 bases, and 4 bases lay outside the gene matches. The CDR3 sequence is 15 residues long. The CDR3, as DNA: TGTGCCATCAGTGAGGAAGCGGGAGCTTACAATGAGCAGTTCTTC. Translated, it gives CAISEEAGAYNEQFF.

CDR3 bases: TGTGCCAGTAGTATATCCTATAATCAGCCCCAGCATTTT. This gives the protein CASSISYNQPQHF. The chain uses TRBV19 and TRBJ1-5; D not resolved. Germline V gene sequence: CDR1 LNHDA, CDR2 SQIVND (reference sequence). This CDR3 is 13 amino acids long. The germline V and J ends were trimmed by 2 bases and 4 bases, with 6 bases remaining between them.

J is TRBJ2-7 and V is TRBV4-1; 10 bases are a match to TRBD2. Trimming cost V 0 bases and J 4 bases; bases outside gene matches: 3. This CDR3 contains 15 residues. Germline assignment: CDR1 MGHRA and CDR2 YSYEKL. The CDR3 nucleotides are TGCGCCAGCAGCCAAGACCAAGCGGGAGGGTACGAGCAGTACTTC. Translation gives CASSQDQAGGYEQYF.

V gene TRBV7-2 combines with J gene TRBJ1-2; D not certain. CDR1 is SGHTA and CDR2 is FQGNSA in the germline V gene. This CDR3 spans 13 amino acids. V shed 5 bases and J shed 0 bases, with 7 bases lying between them. The CDR3 coding sequence is TGTGCCAGCAGCCCGACAACTAACTATGGCTACACCTTC. Translating it yields CASSPTTNYGYTF.

The genes are TRBV15 and TRBJ1-2; a possible D gene is TRBD1 (6 bases). The germline CDR1 and CDR2 sequences are LNHNV and YYDKDF (reference sequence). CDR3 length: 13 residues. The germline V and J ends were trimmed by 5 bases and 6 bases, with 13 bases remaining between them. The DNA for the CDR3 is TGTGCCACCAGCCCAGACAGGCTTAATGGCTACACCTTC. It codes for CATSPDRLNGYTF.

This clone has just one count. Additional DNA sequences in this sample encode the identical CDR3. The chain is built from TRBV19 and TRBJ1-5; D is ambiguous. V was shortened by 5 bases and J by 2 bases, with 4 bases between the two germline ends. Germline CDR1 LNHDA, CDR2 SQIVND (reference sequence). This CDR3 comprises 12 residues. DNA for the CDR3: TGTGCCAGTAGTTCGCGCAATCAGCCCCAGCATTTT. Encoded protein: CASSSRNQPQHF.

The J gene is TRBJ2-7, the V gene TRBV11-2; 13 positions match TRBD2. V lost 5 bases and J lost 2; bases outside the gene matches: 3. This CDR3 has 15 amino acids. Germline assignment: CDR1 SGHAT and CDR2 FQNNGV. The CDR3 here is CASSATSGRTYEQYF. The CDR3 nucleotides read TGTGCCAGCAGCGCGACTAGCGGGAGGACCTACGAGCAGTACTTC.

The chain is built from TRBV24-1 and TRBJ1-1; D perhaps matches TRBD1 (5 bases). Trimming took off 4 bases at V and 10 bases at J, with 21 bases between the two ends. Germline values: CDR1 KGHDR, CDR2 SFDVKD. CDR3 length equals 15 residues. DNA for the CDR3: TGTGCCACCAGTGACCCCCGGGACCCTACGGAGAGAGCTTTCTTT. It specifies CATSDPRDPTERAFF.

The CDR3: CASSYGTASSSYEQYF. The CDR3 DNA follows: TGTGCCAGCAGTTATGGGACAGCCTCCAGCTCCTACGAGCAGTACTTC. This sequence joins TRBV6-5 and TRBJ2-7; 7 positions agree with TRBD1. CDR1 is MNHEY, CDR2 SVGAGI, per germline. This CDR3 region has 16 residues. The V gene end was trimmed by 3 bases and the J gene end by 0 bases; junction bases not matched to a gene: 8.